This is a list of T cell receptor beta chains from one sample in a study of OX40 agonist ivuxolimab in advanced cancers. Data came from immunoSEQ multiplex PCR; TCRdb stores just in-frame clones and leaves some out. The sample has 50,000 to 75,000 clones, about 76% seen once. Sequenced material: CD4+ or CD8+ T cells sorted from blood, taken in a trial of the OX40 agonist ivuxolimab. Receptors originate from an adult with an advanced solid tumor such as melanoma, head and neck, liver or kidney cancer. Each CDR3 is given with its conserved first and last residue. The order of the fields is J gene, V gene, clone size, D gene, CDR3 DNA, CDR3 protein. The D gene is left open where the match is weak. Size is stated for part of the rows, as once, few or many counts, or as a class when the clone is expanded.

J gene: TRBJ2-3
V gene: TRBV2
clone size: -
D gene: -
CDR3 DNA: TGTGCCAGCAGTGAAGCGGGACACCCCGATACGCAGTATTTT
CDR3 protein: CASSEAGHPDTQYF

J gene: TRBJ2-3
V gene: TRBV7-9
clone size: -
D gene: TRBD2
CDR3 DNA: TGTGCCAGCAGCCTCGGACTAGCGGGGGTGTACGCGGATACGCAGTATTTT
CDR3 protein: CASSLGLAGVYADTQYF

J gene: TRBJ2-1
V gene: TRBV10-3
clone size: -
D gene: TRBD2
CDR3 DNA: TGTGCCATCAGTGGCCTAGCGGGGGGCAATGAGCAGTTCTTC
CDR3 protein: CAISGLAGGNEQFF

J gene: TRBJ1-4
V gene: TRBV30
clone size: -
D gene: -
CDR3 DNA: TGTGCCTGGATGAGGCCAGGGAATGAAAAACTGTTTTTT
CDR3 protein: CAWMRPGNEKLFF

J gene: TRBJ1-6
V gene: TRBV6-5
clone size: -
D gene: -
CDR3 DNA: TGTGCCAGCATTAATAAGATCCTGGGTTCACCCCTCCACTTT
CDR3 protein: CASINKILGSPLHF

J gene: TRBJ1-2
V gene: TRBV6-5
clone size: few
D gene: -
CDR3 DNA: TGTGCCAGCAGTGGGGCGGGTCGTAACTATGGCTACACCTTC
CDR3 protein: CASSGAGRNYGYTF

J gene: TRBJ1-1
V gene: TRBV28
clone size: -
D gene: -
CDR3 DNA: TGTGCCAGCAGTTCCCCTCGGACGGTGAGCGGTATGAACACTGAAGCTTTCTTT
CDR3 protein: CASSSPRTVSGMNTEAFF

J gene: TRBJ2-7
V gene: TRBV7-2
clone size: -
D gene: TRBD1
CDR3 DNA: TGTGCCAGCAGCCTAGTTACCGGGACAGGGGGCGGGTACGAGCAGTACTTC
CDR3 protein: CASSLVTGTGGGYEQYF

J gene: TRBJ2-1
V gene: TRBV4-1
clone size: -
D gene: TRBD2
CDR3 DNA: TGCGCCAGCAGCCATGGTATGCTAGCGGGAAGAGGAGACAATGAGCAGTTCTTC
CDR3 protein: CASSHGMLAGRGDNEQFF

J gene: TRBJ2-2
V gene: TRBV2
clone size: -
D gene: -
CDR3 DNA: TGTGCCAGCGGTGGGAACACCGGGGAGCTGTTTTTT
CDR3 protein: CASGGNTGELFF

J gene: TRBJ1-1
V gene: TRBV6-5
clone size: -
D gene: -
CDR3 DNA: TGTGCCAGCAGTTCGACGGCGCGGAACACTGAAGCTTTCTTT
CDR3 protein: CASSSTARNTEAFF

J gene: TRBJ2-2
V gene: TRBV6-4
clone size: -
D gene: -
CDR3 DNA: TGTGCCAGCACCCCGGACAGGAACACCGGGGAGCTGTTTTTT
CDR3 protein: CASTPDRNTGELFF

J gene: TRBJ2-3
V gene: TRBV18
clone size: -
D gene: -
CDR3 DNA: TGTGCCAGCTCACTTACGGGGGCAGCGGATACGCAGTATTTT
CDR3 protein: CASSLTGAADTQYF

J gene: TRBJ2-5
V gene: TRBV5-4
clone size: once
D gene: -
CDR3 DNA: TGTGCCAGCAGCCAAAATCAGGGTCCAGAGACCCAGTACTTC
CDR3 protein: CASSQNQGPETQYF

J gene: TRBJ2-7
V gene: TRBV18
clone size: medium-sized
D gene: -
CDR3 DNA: TGTGCCAGCTCACCACGGACGGTTAGCTCCTACGAGCAGTACTTC
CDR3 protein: CASSPRTVSSYEQYF

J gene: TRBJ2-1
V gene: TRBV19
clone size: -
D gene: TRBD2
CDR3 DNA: TGTGCCAGTACCGAACTAGCGGGTTACAATGAGCAGTTCTTC
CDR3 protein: CASTELAGYNEQFF

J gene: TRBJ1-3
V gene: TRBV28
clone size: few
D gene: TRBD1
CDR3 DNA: TGTGCCAGCAGTTTCGGGGGACAGGGGGCATCTGGAAACACCATATATTTT
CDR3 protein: CASSFGGQGASGNTIYF

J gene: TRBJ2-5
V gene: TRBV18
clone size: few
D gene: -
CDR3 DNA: TGTGCCAGCTCACCGCAAGAGACCCAGTACTTC
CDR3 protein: CASSPQETQYF

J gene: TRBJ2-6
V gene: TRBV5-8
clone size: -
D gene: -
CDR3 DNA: TGTGCCAGCAGCTTGGGGACTACCTACTCTGGGGCCAACGTCCTGACTTTC
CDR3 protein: CASSLGTTYSGANVLTF

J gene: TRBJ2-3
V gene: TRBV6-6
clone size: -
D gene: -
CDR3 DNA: TGTGCCAGCAGTTACTCGCGGATCACAGATACGCAGTATTTT
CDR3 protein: CASSYSRITDTQYF

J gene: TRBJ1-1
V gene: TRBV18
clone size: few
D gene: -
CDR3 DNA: TGTGCCAGCTCACCGTTAGGTGACACTGAAGCTTTCTTT
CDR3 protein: CASSPLGDTEAFF

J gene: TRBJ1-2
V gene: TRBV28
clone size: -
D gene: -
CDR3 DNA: TGTGCCAGCAGTTTACTACTATCGGACACCATCTGGAGGTATGGCTACACCTTC
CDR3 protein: CASSLLLSDTIWRYGYTF

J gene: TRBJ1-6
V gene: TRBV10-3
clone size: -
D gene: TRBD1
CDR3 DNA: TGTGCCACCTTACCGGGACAGGGGGCTTCACCCCTCCACTTT
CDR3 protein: CATLPGQGASPLHF

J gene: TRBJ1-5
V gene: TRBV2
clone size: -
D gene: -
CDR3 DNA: TGTGCCAGCAGTGTTAAAGGTTATAGCAATCAGCCCCAGCATTTT
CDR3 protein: CASSVKGYSNQPQHF

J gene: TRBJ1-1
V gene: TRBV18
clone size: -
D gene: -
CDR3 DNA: TGTGCCAGCTCACCTCAGGGAACAAACACTGAAGCTTTCTTT
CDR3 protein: CASSPQGTNTEAFF

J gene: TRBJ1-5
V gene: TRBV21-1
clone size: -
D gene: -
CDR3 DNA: TGTGCCAGCAGCCCCCCCCCGAGGGACAGGGACCAAAATAGCAATCAGCCCCAGCATTTT
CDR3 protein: CASSPPPRDRDQNSNQPQHF

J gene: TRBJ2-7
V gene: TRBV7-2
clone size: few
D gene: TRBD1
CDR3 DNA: TGTGCCAGCAGCCGGGACAGGGGGTACTACGAGCAGTACTTC
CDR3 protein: CASSRDRGYYEQYF

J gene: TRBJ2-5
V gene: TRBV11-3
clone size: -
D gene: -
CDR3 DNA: TGTGCCAGCAGCAGAGGGACGGATAAAGAGACCCAGTACTTC
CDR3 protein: CASSRGTDKETQYF

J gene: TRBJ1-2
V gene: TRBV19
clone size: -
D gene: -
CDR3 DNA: TGTGCCAGTAGTATAGCTTGGAGTTCAGTCTACACCTTC
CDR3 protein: CASSIAWSSVYTF

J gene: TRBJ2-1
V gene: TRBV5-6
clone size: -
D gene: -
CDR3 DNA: TGTGCCAGCAGCTCCGGGACTGTTAATGAGCAGTTCTTC
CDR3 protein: CASSSGTVNEQFF

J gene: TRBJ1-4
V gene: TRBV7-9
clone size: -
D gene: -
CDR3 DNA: TGTGCCAGCAGCTTAGGGAATCAAGCTGCAACTAATGAAAAACTGTTTTTT
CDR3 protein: CASSLGNQAATNEKLFF

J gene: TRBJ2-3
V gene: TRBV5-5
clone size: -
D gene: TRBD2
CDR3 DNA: TGTGCCAGCAGCTTTTTGGCGGGAGTAGGCACAGATACGCAGTATTTT
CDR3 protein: CASSFLAGVGTDTQYF

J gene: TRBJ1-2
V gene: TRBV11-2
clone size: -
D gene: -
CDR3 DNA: TGTGCCAGCAGCTCCTTGAGGGGGGCGTGGGCTGGCTACACCTTC
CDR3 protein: CASSSLRGAWAGYTF

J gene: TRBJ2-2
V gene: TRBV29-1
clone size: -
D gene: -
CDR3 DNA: TGCAGCGTCCCCGGGAAGACGAACACCGGGGAGCTGTTTTTT
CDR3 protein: CSVPGKTNTGELFF

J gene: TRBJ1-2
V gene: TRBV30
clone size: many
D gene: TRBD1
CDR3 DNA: TGTGCCTGGAGCCTGGGGACAGTCAACTATGGCTACACCTTC
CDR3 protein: CAWSLGTVNYGYTF

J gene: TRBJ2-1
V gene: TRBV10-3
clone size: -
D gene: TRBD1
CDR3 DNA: TGTGCCATCAGTGGCTGGGACAGGGTGGGCAATGAGCAGTTCTTC
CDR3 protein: CAISGWDRVGNEQFF

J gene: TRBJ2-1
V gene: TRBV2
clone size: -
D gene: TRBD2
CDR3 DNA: TGTGCCAGCAGAGGGACTAGCGGAGACAATGAGCAGTTCTTC
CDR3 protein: CASRGTSGDNEQFF

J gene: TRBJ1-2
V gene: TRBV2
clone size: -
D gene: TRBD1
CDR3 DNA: TGTGCCAGCAGCGGACAGGGTTACTATGGCTACACCTTC
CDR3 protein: CASSGQGYYGYTF

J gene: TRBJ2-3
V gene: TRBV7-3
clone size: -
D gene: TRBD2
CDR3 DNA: TGTGCCAGCAGCCAATTCAGCGGGAAGGGATCAGATACGCAGTATTTT
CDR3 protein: CASSQFSGKGSDTQYF

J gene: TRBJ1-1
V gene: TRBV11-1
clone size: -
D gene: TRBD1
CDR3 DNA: TGTGCCAGCAGCTTACGGACAGGGGGATCGGACACTGAAGCTTTCTTT
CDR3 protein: CASSLRTGGSDTEAFF

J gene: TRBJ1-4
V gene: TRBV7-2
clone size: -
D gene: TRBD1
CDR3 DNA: TGTGCCAGCAGCTCTAAACAGGGGTGGGATGAAAAACTGTTTTTT
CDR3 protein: CASSSKQGWDEKLFF

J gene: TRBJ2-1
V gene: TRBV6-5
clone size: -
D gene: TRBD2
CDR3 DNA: TGTGCCAGCACCTCGGGACTAGCGGCCTACAATGAGCAGTTCTTC
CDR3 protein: CASTSGLAAYNEQFF

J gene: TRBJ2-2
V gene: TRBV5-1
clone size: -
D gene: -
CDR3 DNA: TGCGCCAGCAGCTTGCCCCCCAGTCTAGACAACACCGGGGAGCTGTTTTTT
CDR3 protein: CASSLPPSLDNTGELFF

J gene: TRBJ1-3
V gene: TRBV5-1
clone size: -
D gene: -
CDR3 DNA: TGCGCCAGCAGCTTGGGCTACAAACAAAACTCTGGAAACACCATATATTTT
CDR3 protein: CASSLGYKQNSGNTIYF

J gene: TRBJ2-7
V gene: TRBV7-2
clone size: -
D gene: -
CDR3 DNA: TGTGCCAGCAGCTCGACGGGACTTGGGTACGAGCAGTACTTC
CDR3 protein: CASSSTGLGYEQYF

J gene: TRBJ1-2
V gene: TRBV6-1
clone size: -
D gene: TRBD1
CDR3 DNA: TGTGCCAGCAGTGAACTAGGACAGGGGGTCTATGGCTACACCTTC
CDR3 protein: CASSELGQGVYGYTF